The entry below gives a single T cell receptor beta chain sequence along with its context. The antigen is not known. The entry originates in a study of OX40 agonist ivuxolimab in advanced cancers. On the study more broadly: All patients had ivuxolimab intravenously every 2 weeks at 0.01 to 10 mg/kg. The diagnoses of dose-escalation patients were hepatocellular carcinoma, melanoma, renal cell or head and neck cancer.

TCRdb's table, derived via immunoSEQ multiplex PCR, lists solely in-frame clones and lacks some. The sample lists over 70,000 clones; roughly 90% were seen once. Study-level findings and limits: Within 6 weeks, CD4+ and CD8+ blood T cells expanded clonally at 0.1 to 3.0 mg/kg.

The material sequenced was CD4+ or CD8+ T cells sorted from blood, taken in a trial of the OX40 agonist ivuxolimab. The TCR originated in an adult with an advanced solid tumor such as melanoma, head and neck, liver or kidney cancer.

CDR3 protein: CASGGVPDTQYF. The CDR3 DNA follows: TGTGCCAGCGGTGGGGTTCCAGATACGCAGTATTTT. The V and J genes are TRBV7-9 and TRBJ2-3; D is ambiguous. The CDR3 is made up of 12 amino acids. CDR1 and CDR2 from the germline V gene are SEHNR and FQNEAQ (reference sequence). Trimming cost V 8 bases and J 4 bases, with 10 bases left between them.